This T cell receptor beta chain came from a study of cytomegalovirus exposure and HLA in healthy donors. Use of 60 Vbeta and 13 Jbeta primers characterized the PCR. TCRdb's table, derived via immunoSEQ multiplex PCR, lists solely in-frame clones and lacks some. Here the sample spans some 180,000 clones, around 75% being singletons. CDR1 is KGHSH and CDR2 is LQKENI in the germline V gene. V lost 2 bases, J lost 0 bases, and 12 bases lay in between. The CDR3 runs 16 residues. General observations from the study: An analysis was carried out at a later point. It showed that HLA-associated TCR beta chains were more clonally expanded than equally common non-associated chains.

Note on this clone: The antigen is undetermined.

The chain couples TRBV18 to TRBJ2-3; D is unclear. Material: PBMCs. The origin of this receptor is a woman aged 25 to 39 in good health and CMV-seronegative. The DNA for the CDR3 is TGTGCCAGCTCACCAATCCTTCGCGGAAGCACAGATACGCAGTATTTT. It specifies CASSPILRGSTDTQYF.